This T cell receptor beta chain is from a study of response to subunit inactivated influenza vaccine. MiXCR was run by TCRdb on the RT-PCR reads, yielding one entry per CDR3 protein. The table lists roughly 780,000 distinct CDR3 sequences, around a sixth of them singletons. In the case of this clonotype: Its specificity is not known.

General study findings and limits: Few new T cells, the authors suggested, are recruited by each seasonal influenza vaccination.

This CDR3 has 18 residues. V was pared by 5 bases and J by 3 bases, with 13 bases of the junction left unmatched. Germline-derived CDR1 and CDR2 are SGHAT and FQNNGV. The sequence derives from a man aged 50 or older who received an inactivated influenza vaccine. The genes are TRBV11-2 and TRBJ2-5; 12 positions agree with TRBD2. The starting material was PBMCs from blood, obtained 5 days after vaccination. CDR3: CASSPGVSSGGAEETQYF. Written as DNA, the CDR3 is TGTGCCAGCAGCCCAGGGGTGTCTAGCGGGGGGGCCGAAGAGACCCAGTACTTC.